The clone carrying this T cell receptor beta chain was observed many times. What it binds is unknown. Every donor provided 9.5 to 10 milliliters of peripheral blood. Isolation yielded PBMCs, at least 7 million per sample, in every case. The V gene lost 3 bases and the J gene lost 4 bases, with 13 bases spanning the gap. The CDR3 loop spans 13 amino acids. CDR1 is DFQATT, CDR2 SNEGSKA, per germline (reference sequence). The second PCR ran about 7 to 12 cycles with a sample-barcoded 5' primer and J-beta primers. TCRdb reprocessed the 5' RACE reads via MiXCR and lists one record per CDR3 protein. The table lists 630,000 or so distinct CDR3 sequences, roughly 30% of them singletons. This record comes from a study of blood T cells in healthy people across ages. Across the study: T cells yielded about one barcoded beta molecule per two cells through template switching. Overall study findings and caveats: Naive CD4+ cells and diversity were both higher in long-lived donors than in aged donors.

The sample consisted of blood. The sequence derives from a woman of 80 years or more in good health. The rearrangement joins TRBV20-1 to TRBJ2-7; D may be TRBD1 (5 bases). CDR3 DNA sequence: TGCAGTGCTAGCCAGGGTAACGTATACGAGCAGTACTTC. This encodes CSASQGNVYEQYF.